This T cell receptor beta chain was profiled in a study of blood T cell repertoires in COVID-19. This clone appeared a few times. The germline gives CDR1 GTSNPN, CDR2 SVGIG (reference sequence). V lost 4 bases to trimming and J lost 6 bases, with 10 bases between them. The CDR3 runs 11 residues. Generated by immunoSEQ multiplex PCR, the TCRdb table keeps only in-frame clones and is missing some. The table lists roughly 150,000 clones, approximately 84% of them singletons. Seattle's enrolled individuals joined amid active infection and were then monitored longitudinally. The chain has TRBV30 and TRBJ2-7, with a possible D match to TRBD1 (5 bases). The clonotype originates from a woman of 80 years or more with COVID-19, enrolled during active disease. The sequencing input was peripheral blood. CDR3 coding DNA: TGTGCCTGGAAGACAGCACGCGAGCAGTACTTC. This translates into CAWKTAREQYF.